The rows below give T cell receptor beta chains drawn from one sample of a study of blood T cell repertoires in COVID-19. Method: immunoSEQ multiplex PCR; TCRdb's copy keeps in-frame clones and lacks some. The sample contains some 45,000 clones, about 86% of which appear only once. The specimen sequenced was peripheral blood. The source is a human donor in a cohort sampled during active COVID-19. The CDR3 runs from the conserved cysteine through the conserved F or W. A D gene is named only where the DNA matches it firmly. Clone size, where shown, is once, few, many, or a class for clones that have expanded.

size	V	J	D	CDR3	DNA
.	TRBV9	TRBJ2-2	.	CASSGRDSTGELFF	TGTGCCAGCAGCGGGAGGGACTCCACCGGGGAGCTGTTTTTT
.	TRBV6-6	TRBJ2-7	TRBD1	CASRFTGTGDEEQYF	TGTGCCAGCAGATTCACCGGGACAGGGGACGAAGAGCAGTACTTC
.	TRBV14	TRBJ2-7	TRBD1	CASSRLGQGDYEQYF	TGTGCCAGCAGCCGACTGGGACAGGGGGACTACGAGCAGTACTTC
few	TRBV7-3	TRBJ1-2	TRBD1	CASSPDRGLYGYTF	TGTGCCAGCAGCCCTGACAGGGGCTTATATGGCTACACCTTC
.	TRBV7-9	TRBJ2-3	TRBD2	CASSSSSGGNTDTQYF	TGTGCCAGCAGCTCCTCTAGCGGGGGGAACACAGATACGCAGTATTTT
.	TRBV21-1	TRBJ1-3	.	CASSTRPTGRSGNTIYF	TGTGCCAGCAGCACCCGCCCGACAGGGCGCTCTGGAAACACCATATATTTT
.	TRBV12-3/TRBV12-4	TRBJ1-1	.	CASSSEMLTEAFF	TGTGCCAGCAGCTCTGAGATGCTCACTGAAGCTTTCTTT
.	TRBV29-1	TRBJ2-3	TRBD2	CSVGGTSGGADTDTQYF	TGCAGCGTTGGTGGGACTAGCGGGGGGGCCGACACAGATACGCAGTATTTT
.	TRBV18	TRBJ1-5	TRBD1	CASSSKKTGGAAGPQHF	TGTGCCAGCTCAAGTAAGAAGACAGGGGGGGCGGCGGGGCCCCAGCATTTT
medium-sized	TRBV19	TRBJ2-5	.	CATTTRDQETQYF	TGTGCCACCACGACGAGGGACCAAGAGACCCAGTACTTC
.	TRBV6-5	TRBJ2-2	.	CASKAGTLTGELFF	TGTGCCAGCAAGGCGGGGACTCTCACCGGGGAGCTGTTTTTT
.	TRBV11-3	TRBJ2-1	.	CASSSIVSSYNEQFF	TGTGCCAGCAGCTCAATAGTGAGCTCCTACAATGAGCAGTTCTTC
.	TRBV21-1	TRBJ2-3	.	CASSTGQVPSTDTQYF	TGTGCCAGCAGCACCGGACAGGTTCCTAGCACAGATACGCAGTATTTT
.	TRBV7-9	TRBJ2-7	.	CASSLYTGGAYEQYF	TGTGCCAGCAGCTTGTACACCGGGGGAGCCTACGAGCAGTACTTC
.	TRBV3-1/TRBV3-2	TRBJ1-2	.	CASSIRANYGYTF	TGTGCCAGCAGCATCCGGGCTAACTATGGCTACACCTTC
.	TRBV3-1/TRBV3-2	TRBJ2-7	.	CASSRLRGRSSYEQYF	TGTGCCAGCAGCCGCCTCAGGGGCCGCAGCTCCTACGAGCAGTACTTC
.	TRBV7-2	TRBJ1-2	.	CASSLGTAPQGHGYTF	TGTGCCAGCAGCTTAGGGACCGCACCTCAGGGGCATGGCTACACCTTC
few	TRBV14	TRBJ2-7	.	CASSPYTSLWQYF	TGTGCCAGCAGCCCGTATACTAGCTTATGGCAGTACTTC
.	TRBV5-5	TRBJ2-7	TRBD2	CASSLRGGTTYEQYF	TGTGCCAGCAGCTTACGGGGGGGGACCACCTACGAGCAGTACTTC
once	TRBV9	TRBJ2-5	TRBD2	CASSVQVAGGQETQYF	TGTGCCAGCAGCGTTCAGGTAGCGGGGGGGCAAGAGACCCAGTACTTC
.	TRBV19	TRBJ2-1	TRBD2	CASTRSGRGSYNEQFF	TGTGCCAGTACTAGATCAGGGCGGGGGAGCTACAATGAGCAGTTCTTC
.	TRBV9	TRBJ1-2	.	CASSVNSGGSIYGYTF	TGTGCCAGCAGCGTAAATTCGGGGGGCAGCATCTATGGCTACACCTTC
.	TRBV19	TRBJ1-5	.	CASSRVDRGSNQPQHF	TGTGCCAGTAGTAGGGTGGACAGAGGTAGCAATCAGCCCCAGCATTTT
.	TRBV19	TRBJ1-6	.	CASSHLGGSSYNSPLHF	TGTGCCAGTAGTCATCTGGGGGGGAGCTCCTATAATTCACCCCTCCACTTT